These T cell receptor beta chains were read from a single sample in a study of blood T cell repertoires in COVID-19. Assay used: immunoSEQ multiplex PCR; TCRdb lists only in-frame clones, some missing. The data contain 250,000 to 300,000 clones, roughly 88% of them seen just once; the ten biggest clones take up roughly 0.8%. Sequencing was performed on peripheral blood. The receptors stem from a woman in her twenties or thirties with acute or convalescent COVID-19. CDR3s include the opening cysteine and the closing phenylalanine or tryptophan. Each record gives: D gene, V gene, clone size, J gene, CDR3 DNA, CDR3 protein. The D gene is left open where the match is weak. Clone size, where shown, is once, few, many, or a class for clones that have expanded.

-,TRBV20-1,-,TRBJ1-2,TGCAGTGCCATCAGAGGTGGCTACACCTTC,CSAIRGGYTF
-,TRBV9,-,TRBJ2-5,TGTGCCAGCAGCGTAGGACAGGACCGAGGGACCCAGTACTTC,CASSVGQDRGTQYF
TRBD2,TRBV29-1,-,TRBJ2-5,TGCAGCGTTGAGCGGGCCCTGGGGGGGTTAGAGACCCAGTACTTC,CSVERALGGLETQYF
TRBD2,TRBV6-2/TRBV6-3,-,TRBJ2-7,TGTGCCAGCAGCTCTAGCGGGAGGAACGAGCAGTACTTC,CASSSSGRNEQYF
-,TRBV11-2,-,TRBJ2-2,TGTGCCAGCAGCTTAGGGCGGCCGCACACCGGGGAGCTGTTTTTT,CASSLGRPHTGELFF
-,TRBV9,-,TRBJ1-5,TGTGCCAGCAGCGTAGGAGTCTTGGATCAGCCCCAGCATTTT,CASSVGVLDQPQHF
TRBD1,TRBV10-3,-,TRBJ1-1,TGTGCCATCAGTGGTGACAGGGGTTTTCGAACTGAAGCTTTCTTT,CAISGDRGFRTEAFF
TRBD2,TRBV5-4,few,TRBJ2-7,TGTGCCAGCAGCGGACTGGGGCCGGGGACTAGCTCCGAGCAGTACTTC,CASSGLGPGTSSEQYF
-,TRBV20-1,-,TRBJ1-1,TGCAGTGCAGCAAGGAACACTGAAGCTTTCTTT,CSAARNTEAFF
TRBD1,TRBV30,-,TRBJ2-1,TGTGCCGCGACAGGGGCAAGCTCCTACAATGAGCAGTTCTTC,CAATGASSYNEQFF
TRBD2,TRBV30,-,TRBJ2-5,TGTGCCTGGAGTGCCGCCGCTAGCGGGAGCTCGTACCAAGAGACCCAGTACTTC,CAWSAAASGSSYQETQYF
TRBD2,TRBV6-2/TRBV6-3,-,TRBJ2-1,TGTGCCAGCAGCTTACACCAAGGGCGGGGGGCCAATGAGCAGTTCTTC,CASSLHQGRGANEQFF
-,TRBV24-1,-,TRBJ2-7,TGTGCCACCAGTGATTTGCCCGGACAATCGTGCGAGCAGTACTTC,CATSDLPGQSCEQYF
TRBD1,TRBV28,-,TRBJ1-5,TGTGCCAGCAGTTACCGGACAGGGTGGGGCAATCAGCCCCAGCATTTT,CASSYRTGWGNQPQHF
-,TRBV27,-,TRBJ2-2,TGTGCCAGCAGTTTATCGGGAGGGGGTCGGACCGGGGAGCTGTTTTTT,CASSLSGGGRTGELFF
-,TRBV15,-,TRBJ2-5,TGTGCCACCAGCACGGACTTAATTAATCAAGAGACCCAGTACTTC,CATSTDLINQETQYF
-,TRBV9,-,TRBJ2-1,TGTGCCAGCAGCGTAGACTGGCGCCTCACGGGCAATGAGCAGTTCTTC,CASSVDWRLTGNEQFF
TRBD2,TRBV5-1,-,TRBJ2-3,TGCGCCAGCAGCTTGGGACTAGCGGGCCGCACAGATACGCAGTATTTT,CASSLGLAGRTDTQYF
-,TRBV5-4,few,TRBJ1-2,TGTGCCAGCAGCTTGCAGGGATCCTATGGCTACACCTTC,CASSLQGSYGYTF
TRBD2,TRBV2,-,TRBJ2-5,TGTGCCAGCAGCGAGCGGGACCTCCAAGAGACCCAGTACTTC,CASSERDLQETQYF
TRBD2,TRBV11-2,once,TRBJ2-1,TGTGCCAGCAGCGTCAGCGGGACTAGCGGGAGTACGAGGCAGTTCTTC,CASSVSGTSGSTRQFF
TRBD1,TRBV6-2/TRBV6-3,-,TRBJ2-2,TGTGCCAGCAGCCAAACTACAGGGGGCTTTTACACCGGGGAGCTGTTTTTT,CASSQTTGGFYTGELFF
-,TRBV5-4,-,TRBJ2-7,TGTGCCAGCAGCTTGGGCCCCAACAGCTACGAGCAGTACTTC,CASSLGPNSYEQYF
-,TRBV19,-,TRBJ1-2,TGTGCCAGTAGGAACACCGCTAACTATGGCTACACCTTC,CASRNTANYGYTF
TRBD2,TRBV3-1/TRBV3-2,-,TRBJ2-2,TGTGCCAGCAGCCAAGCCGGGCGGATACTAGCGGAGAACACCGGGGAGCTGTTTTTT,CASSQAGRILAENTGELFF
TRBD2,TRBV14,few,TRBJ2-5,TGTGCCAGCAGCCAAGTGGGACTAGGGCAAGAGACCCAGTACTTC,CASSQVGLGQETQYF
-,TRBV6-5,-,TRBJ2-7,TGTGCCAGCAGTTCATCGGAGGGGACCTACGAGCAGTACTTC,CASSSSEGTYEQYF
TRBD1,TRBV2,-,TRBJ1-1,TGTGCCAGCAGTTTTGGACAGGGGGCTTTCTTT,CASSFGQGAFF
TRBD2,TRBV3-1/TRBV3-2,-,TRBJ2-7,TGTGCCAGCAGCGAGATAGCGGGAGGGTCCGTCGAGCAGTACTTC,CASSEIAGGSVEQYF
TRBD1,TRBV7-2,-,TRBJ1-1,TGTGCCAGCAGCTCGACAGGGTTCTCTGAAGCTTTCTTT,CASSSTGFSEAFF
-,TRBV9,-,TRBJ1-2,TGTGCCAGCAGCGTAGCTACCGGGCAGGGGAGAGATGGCTACACCTTC,CASSVATGQGRDGYTF
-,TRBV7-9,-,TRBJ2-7,TGTGCCAGCAGCTTATCCACAGCGGATAGGGGGTACGAGCAGTACTTC,CASSLSTADRGYEQYF
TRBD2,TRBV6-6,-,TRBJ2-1,TGTGCCAGCAGCCCACAGGGCGGGAGGTCCTACAATGAGCAGTTCTTC,CASSPQGGRSYNEQFF
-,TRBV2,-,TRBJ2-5,TGTGCCAGCAGTGAAGCGCGCTGGGAGACCCAGTACTTC,CASSEARWETQYF
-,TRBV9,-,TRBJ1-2,TGTGCCAGCAGCGTAGACGGTTCGGTCTATGGCTACACCTTC,CASSVDGSVYGYTF
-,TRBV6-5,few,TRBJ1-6,TGTGCCAGCAGTTACTTGGCAGGCCACCTAAATTCACCCCTCCACTTT,CASSYLAGHLNSPLHF
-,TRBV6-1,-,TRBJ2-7,TGTGCCAGCAGTGAAGCGCCGGGGATGAGGGAGCAGTACTTC,CASSEAPGMREQYF
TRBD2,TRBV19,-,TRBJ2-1,TGTGCCAGTAGTATGCGACTAGCGGGATTGGAGCAGTTCTTC,CASSMRLAGLEQFF
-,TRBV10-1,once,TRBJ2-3,TGCGCCAGCAGTGACAACGGGATCGGCGATACGCAGTATTTT,CASSDNGIGDTQYF
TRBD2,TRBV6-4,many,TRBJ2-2,TGTGCCAGCAAACTAGCGGACACCGGGGAGCTGTTTTTT,CASKLADTGELFF
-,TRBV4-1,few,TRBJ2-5,TGCGCCAGCAGCCAAGAGCGACAGGCGTACCAAGAGACCCAGTACTTC,CASSQERQAYQETQYF
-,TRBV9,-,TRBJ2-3,TGTGCCAGCAGCGCGACCCGGGGATCAGATACGCAGTATTTT,CASSATRGSDTQYF
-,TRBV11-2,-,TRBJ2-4,TGTGCCAGCAGCTTTTTCGTCGGCATTCAGTACTTC,CASSFFVGIQYF
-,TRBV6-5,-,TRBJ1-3,TGTGCCAGCACCCCCGCGGGGGCGCGTGGAAACACCATATATTTT,CASTPAGARGNTIYF
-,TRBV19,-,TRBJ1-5,TGTGCCAGTAGTATCGGTAGGGGCGATCAGCCCCAGCATTTT,CASSIGRGDQPQHF
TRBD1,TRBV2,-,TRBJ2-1,TGTGCCAGCGCTCCGGGACAGAAGCAGTTCTTC,CASAPGQKQFF
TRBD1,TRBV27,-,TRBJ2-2,TGTGCCAGCACAATTAACCCAGGGGGGCTGTTTTTT,CASTINPGGLFF
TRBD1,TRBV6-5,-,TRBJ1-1,TGTGCCAGCAAGACAGGGGGGAACACTGAAGCTTTCTTT,CASKTGGNTEAFF
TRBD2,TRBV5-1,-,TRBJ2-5,TGCGCCAGCAGCTTAGGGACTAGCGGGAGTTTAGAGACCCAGTACTTC,CASSLGTSGSLETQYF
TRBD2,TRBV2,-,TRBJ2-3,TGTGCCAGCAGTGAGTTCGCGGGAGGAATAGATACGCAGTATTTT,CASSEFAGGIDTQYF
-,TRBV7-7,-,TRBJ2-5,TGTGCCAGCAGTGAGCTAGGGACCCAGTACTTC,CASSELGTQYF
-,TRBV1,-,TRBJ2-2,TGCACCAGCAGCCGAGTTCTGGGGGCGTACGACACCGGGGAGCTGTTTTTT,CTSSRVLGAYDTGELFF